This TCR beta chain was recorded in a study of blood T cell repertoires in COVID-19. Study-wide context: From the United States, Italy and Spain came samples of acute and convalescent COVID-19. Nucleic acid was either cDNA or gDNA, and it came from T cells, B-cell-depleted T cells, or PBMCs.

Study processing details: Estimates of nucleated cell counts were drawn from the amplification of reference gene primers. Here immunoSEQ multiplex PCR was the method, and the copy in TCRdb shows in-frame clones only, minus some. Clone size and V and J calls were adopted from that table, with D and trimming inferred from the DNA. Of around 120,000 clones in the sample, around two thirds are singletons; the top ten hold about 2.2%. V was trimmed by 2 bases and J by 0 bases, leaving 17 bases between them. CDR1 and CDR2 from the germline V gene are SGHRS and YFSETQ. CDR3 size: 18 residues. This clone was seen repeatedly, ten times or more.

The clonotype was recovered from a woman in her seventies with acute or convalescent COVID-19. The material sequenced was peripheral blood. This chain links TRBV5-1 with TRBJ2-2, with a tentative D call TRBD2 (5 bases). Written as DNA, the CDR3 is TGCGCCAGCAGCTTTTGGAGGACCGGGCTGGCGAACACCGGGGAGCTGTTTTTT. Its protein is CASSFWRTGLANTGELFF.